Presented here are 16 T cell receptor beta chains from one specimen sequenced in a study of blood T cells in healthy people across ages. A J-beta primer mix and a sample-barcoded 5' primer were used in a second PCR of about 7 to 12 cycles. Via MiXCR, TCRdb re-called the 5' RACE reads, giving one row per CDR3 protein. The sample yields about 1.4 million distinct CDR3 sequences, approximately 59% seen once. Sequencing input: blood. Receptors were obtained from a man younger than 30 in good health.

This clonotype was picked up one time. This chain links TRBV20-1 with TRBJ2-5, with TRBD2 identical over 12 bases. This CDR3 has 16 amino acids. Germline assignment: CDR1 DFQATT and CDR2 SNEGSKA (reference sequence). The ends lost 1 base at V and 4 bases at J; junction bases unmatched: 7. CDR3 bases: TGCAGTGCTAGAGGACTAGCGGGGGCAAAGAGAGAGACCCAGTACTTC. It yields the protein CSARGLAGAKRETQYF.

This clonotype occurred once. Sequence at one end of the junction differs from germline and may be a read error. The chain couples TRBV10-3 to TRBJ2-5; TRBD2 matches 7 bases. This CDR3 is 14 amino acids long. Germline V gives CDR1 ENHRY, CDR2 SYGVKD. The CDR3 reads CAISQSGGRETQYF. The DNA for the CDR3 is TGTGCCATCAGTCAGTCGGGGGGACGAGAGACCCAGTACTTC.

V usage is TRBV7-2 and J usage is TRBJ2-1; TRBD2 agrees at 15 bases. Germline CDR1 SGHTA, CDR2 FQGNSA. J lost 8 bases, V lost 5 bases, and 4 bases had no gene match. This CDR3 is 15 amino acids long. Here the CDR3 reads CASSEGLAGGDEQFF. The CDR3 DNA is TGTGCCAGCAGCGAGGGACTAGCGGGGGGAGATGAGCAGTTCTTC.

The chain's CDR3 is CASSESTPWRAGYTF. The CDR3 DNA is TGTGCCAGCAGCGAGAGCACCCCATGGCGAGCTGGCTACACCTTC. This rearrangement joins TRBV9 to TRBJ1-2; no clear D. The germline CDR1 and CDR2 sequences are SGDLS and YYNGEE. The ends were cut back, 3 bases at V and 7 bases at J, with 19 bases in the middle. The CDR3 spans 15 residues. The variable domain in full, completed from reference TRBV9 and TRBJ1-2, reads DSGVTQTPKHLITATGQRVTLRCSPRSGDLSVYWYQQSLDQGLQFLIQYYNGEERAKGNILERFSAQQFPDLHSELNLSSLELGDSALYFCASSESTPWRAGYTFGSGTRLTVV.

This chain uses TRBV6-6 with TRBJ2-5; no reliable D call. The length of the CDR3 is 12 residues. The germline V gene has CDR1 MNHNY and CDR2 SVGAGI (reference sequence). Trimming left V 6 bases short and J 11 bases short, with 16 bases between. CDR3 sequence reads: CASSPLKGEQYF. The CDR3 DNA follows: TGTGCCAGCAGCCCTCTTAAGGGTGAGCAGTACTTC.

The chain employs TRBV6-1 and TRBJ2-1, with 7 positions matching TRBD2. V dropped 5 bases and J dropped 0; count of bases not matched to a gene: 10. The CDR3 sequence is 17 residues long. Germline V gene data show CDR1 as MNHNS and CDR2 as SASEGT. CDR3 in amino acids: CASSPFFLADSYNEQFF. The CDR3 DNA is TGTGCCAGCAGTCCTTTTTTCCTAGCGGACTCCTACAATGAGCAGTTCTTC.

The genes are TRBV6-1 and TRBJ2-5, with D perhaps matching TRBD1 (6 bases). V was trimmed by 1 base and J by 3 bases, leaving 12 bases between them. From germline, CDR1 is MNHNS and CDR2 SASEGT. There are 15 residues in the CDR3. The CDR3 region has the DNA TGTGCCAGCAGTGAAGGGCGGACAGAGAAAGAGACCCAGTACTTC. Its translation is CASSEGRTEKETQYF.

The V and J genes are TRBV27 and TRBJ2-3, with unresolved D. There are 12 residues in the CDR3. V was trimmed by 9 bases and J by 2 bases, leaving 9 bases between them. Germline V gene lookup returns CDR1 MNHEY and CDR2 SMNVEV (reference sequence). CDR3 sequence: CASATHTDTQYF. The CDR3 DNA reads as TGTGCCAGTGCGACCCACACAGATACGCAGTATTTT.

The chain has TRBV15 and TRBJ2-4; D is tentatively TRBD1 or TRBD2 (5 bases each). The closer fit of TRBJ2-5 to the DNA end suggests the J call may be wrong. The CDR3 totals 17 residues. The germline V gene has CDR1 LNHNV and CDR2 YYDKDF (reference sequence). The CDR3 reads CATSKTRRDHSEETQYF. In DNA form, the CDR3 reads TGTGCCACCAGCAAAACGCGCCGGGACCACTCGGAGGAGACCCAGTACTTC.

The rearrangement uses TRBV6-1 and TRBJ2-3; 10 positions match TRBD2. This CDR3 spans 15 amino acids. The junction had 11 bases not matched to a gene; V was cut back by 3 bases and J by 11 bases. CDR1 is MNHNS, CDR2 SASEGT, per germline. The CDR3 sequence: CASSDEGLAPNEQYF. The CDR3 nucleotides are TGTGCCAGCAGTGATGAGGGACTAGCGCCAAATGAGCAGTATTTT.

V and J are TRBV29-1 and TRBJ1-2; D not resolved. V was clipped by 3 bases and J by 4 bases, with 9 bases between them. The CDR3 extends over 12 amino acids. The germline V gene encodes CDR1 SQVTM and CDR2 ANQGSEA. DNA for the CDR3: TGCAGCGTTGAGACCCCTTTCTATGGCTACACCTTC. Its translation is CSVETPFYGYTF.

The chain combines TRBV6-6 with TRBJ2-7; 8 bases are shared with TRBD2. This CDR3 comprises 15 residues. Germline trimming cut 6 bases from V and 6 bases from J; bases unmatched to any gene: 13. The germline V gene encodes CDR1 MNHNY and CDR2 SVGAGI (reference sequence). CDR3 DNA sequence: TGTGCCAGCAGCAGGCTGACGGGAGGGGAAGGCGAGCAGTACTTC. Translated: CASSRLTGGEGEQYF.

The chain carries TRBV29-1 and TRBJ2-7; no clear D gene. Trimming removed 5 bases from V and 0 bases from J, with 11 bases in between. The CDR3 is 13 residues long. CDR1 and CDR2 from the germline V gene are SQVTM and ANQGSEA. This CDR3 reads CSVLREGSYEQYF. The CDR3 DNA reads TGCAGCGTTCTAAGGGAAGGCTCCTACGAGCAGTACTTC.

Comments on this clonotype: The junction does not match germline at one end; this may be a read error. The rearrangement uses TRBV3-1 and TRBJ2-7; D is possibly TRBD2 (6 bases). CDR3 length: 16 amino acids. CDR1 and CDR2 from the germline V gene are LGHDT and YNNKEL (reference sequence). This CDR3 reads CASSQLWRGLNYEQYF. CDR3 DNA sequence: TGCGCCAGCAGCCAATTGTGGCGGGGCCTGAACTACGAGCAGTACTTC.

Only a few counts were recorded for this clonotype. This sequence joins TRBV28 and TRBJ2-2; 8 nucleotides match TRBD1. CDR3 length: 15 amino acids. The J segment lost 7 bases and the V segment lost 6 bases, leaving 10 bases of the junction unmatched. The germline gives CDR1 MDHEN, CDR2 SYDVKM. CDR3: CASRLWTGRLGELFF. CDR3 nucleotide sequence: TGTGCCAGCAGACTATGGACAGGGCGGCTCGGGGAGCTGTTTTTT.

The rearrangement joins TRBV6-2 or TRBV6-3 to TRBJ1-1; D is unclear. V lost 2 bases and J lost 6, with 7 bases in between. The germline CDR1 and CDR2 sequences are MNHEY and SVGEGT. The CDR3 sequence is 12 residues long. The CDR3 protein is CASSYRVAEAFF. The DNA of the CDR3 is TGTGCCAGCAGTTACAGGGTGGCTGAAGCTTTCTTT.